This TCR beta chain emerged from a study of CD8+ T cells in alopecia areata. This clone was seen a few times. Noted treatment: oral pan-JAK inhibitor, 5-10 mg twice daily. The authors extracted RNA and reverse transcribed it into cDNA as the sequencing template. The table came from immunoSEQ multiplex PCR; TCRdb's copy has only in-frame clones and leaves some out. The sample records approximately 150,000 clones, less than 70% being singletons. The trim removed 4 bases at V and 7 bases at J, leaving 10 bases unmatched. This CDR3 comprises 16 residues. The input for sequencing was CD4+ T cells sorted from blood, taken at week 24, from a patient treated with tofacitinib. The chain combines TRBV23-1 with TRBJ2-2, with TRBD1 matching over 9 bases. TRBV23-1 is annotated as an ORF whose role is uncertain. This sequence was found in a human donor with alopecia areata. CDR3: CASSPWTGERSGELFF. The CDR3 nucleotides read TGCGCCAGCAGTCCATGGACAGGGGAACGGAGCGGGGAGCTGTTTTTT.